What follows describes a single TCR beta chain. Its cognate antigen is unknown. There were at least 6 micrograms of total RNA extracted from every sample. The CDR3 contains 14 residues. Per the germline V gene, CDR1 is MNHEY and CDR2 is SVGAGI. Trimming pared 5 bases from V and 4 bases from J, leaving 15 bases between. This sample was included in a study of blood T cells in healthy people across ages. Study results and limitations: A roughly linear fall in TCR beta diversity per million T cells was seen with increasing age.

PCR was performed a second time for about 7 to 11 cycles using a sample-barcoded 5' primer and a J-beta primer mix. Any given sample supplied a minimum of 2.5 million CDR3-containing paired-end reads. TCRdb processed the 5' RACE reads anew with MiXCR; each CDR3 protein has one entry. Seen here are 1.5 million to 2 million distinct CDR3 sequences, about 49% observed once, and the top ten hold 2.1%. This sequence originates from a woman aged 35 to 49 in good health. The chain carries TRBV6-5 and TRBJ2-7; weak D call: TRBD1 (5 bases). Sequenced sample: blood. The CDR3 DNA reads as TGTGCCAGCAGTCTCTCAGGGTGGAAATACGAGCAGTACTTC. Its translation: CASSLSGWKYEQYF.